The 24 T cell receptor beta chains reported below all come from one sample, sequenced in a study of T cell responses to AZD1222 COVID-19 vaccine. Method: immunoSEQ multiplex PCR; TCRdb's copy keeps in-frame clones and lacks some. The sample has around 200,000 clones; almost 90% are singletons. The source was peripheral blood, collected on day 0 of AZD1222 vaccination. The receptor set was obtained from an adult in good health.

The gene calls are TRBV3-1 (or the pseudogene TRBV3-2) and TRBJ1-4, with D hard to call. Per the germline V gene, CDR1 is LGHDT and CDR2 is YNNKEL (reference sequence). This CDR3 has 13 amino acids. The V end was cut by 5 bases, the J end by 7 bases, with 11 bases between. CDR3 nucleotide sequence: TGTGCCAGCAGCATAGGTGGTGGTGAAAAACTGTTTTTT. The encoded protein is CASSIGGGEKLFF.

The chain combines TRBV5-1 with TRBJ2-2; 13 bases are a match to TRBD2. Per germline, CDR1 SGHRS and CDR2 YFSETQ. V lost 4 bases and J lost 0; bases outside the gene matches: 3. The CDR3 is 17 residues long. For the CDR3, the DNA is TGCGCCAGCAGCCCGACTAGCGGGAGGACGAACACCGGGGAGCTGTTTTTT. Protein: CASSPTSGRTNTGELFF.

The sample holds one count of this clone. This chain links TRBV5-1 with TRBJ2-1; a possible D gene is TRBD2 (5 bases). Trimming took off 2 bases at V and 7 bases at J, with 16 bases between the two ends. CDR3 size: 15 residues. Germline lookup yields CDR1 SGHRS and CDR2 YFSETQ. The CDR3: CASSFERALRNEQFF. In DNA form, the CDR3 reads TGCGCCAGCAGCTTTGAGAGGGCCCTTCGAAATGAGCAGTTCTTC.

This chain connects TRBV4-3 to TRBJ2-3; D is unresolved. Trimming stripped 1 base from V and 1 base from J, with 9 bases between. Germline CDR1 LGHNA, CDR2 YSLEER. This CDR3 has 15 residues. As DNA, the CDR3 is TGCGCCAGCAGCCAAGGTGGCGAAGGCACAGATACGCAGTATTTT. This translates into CASSQGGEGTDTQYF.

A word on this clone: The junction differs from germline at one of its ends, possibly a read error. CDR3 coding DNA: TGCAGCGCTGAAGGCGCGGCTAGCGGAGATTACGAGCAGTACTTC. It encodes CSAEGAASGDYEQYF. The chain joins TRBV29-1 to TRBJ2-7, with 7 positions matching TRBD2. Germline-derived CDR1 and CDR2 are SQVTM and ANQGSEA. The CDR3 contains 15 residues.

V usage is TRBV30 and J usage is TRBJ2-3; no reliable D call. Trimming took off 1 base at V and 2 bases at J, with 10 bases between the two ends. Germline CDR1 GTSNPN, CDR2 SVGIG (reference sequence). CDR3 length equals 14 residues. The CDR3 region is CAWSGSGYTDTQYF. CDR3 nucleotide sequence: TGTGCCTGGAGTGGTTCCGGTTACACAGATACGCAGTATTTT.

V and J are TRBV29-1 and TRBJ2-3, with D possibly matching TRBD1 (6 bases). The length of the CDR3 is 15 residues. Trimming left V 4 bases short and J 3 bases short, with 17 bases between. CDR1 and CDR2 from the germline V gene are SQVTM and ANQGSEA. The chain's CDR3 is CSVVKGRGITDTQYF. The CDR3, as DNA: TGCAGCGTTGTAAAAGGCAGGGGAATAACAGATACGCAGTATTTT.

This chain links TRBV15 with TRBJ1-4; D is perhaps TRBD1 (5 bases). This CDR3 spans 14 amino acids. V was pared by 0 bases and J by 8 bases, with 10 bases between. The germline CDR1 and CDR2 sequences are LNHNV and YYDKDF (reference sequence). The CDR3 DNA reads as TGTGCCACCAGCAGAGATCTCTGGGACGAAAAACTGTTTTTT. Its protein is CATSRDLWDEKLFF.

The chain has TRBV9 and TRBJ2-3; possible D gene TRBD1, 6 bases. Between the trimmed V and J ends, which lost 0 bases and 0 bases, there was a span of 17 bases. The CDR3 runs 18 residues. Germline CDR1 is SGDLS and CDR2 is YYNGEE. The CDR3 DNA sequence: TGTGCCAGCAGCGTAGGGGCTAGAGGGGGAACTAGCACAGATACGCAGTATTTT. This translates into CASSVGARGGTSTDTQYF.

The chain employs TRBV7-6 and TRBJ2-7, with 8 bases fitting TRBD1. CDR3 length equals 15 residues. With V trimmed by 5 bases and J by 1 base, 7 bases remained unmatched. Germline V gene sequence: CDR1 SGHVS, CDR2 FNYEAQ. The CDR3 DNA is TGTGCCAGCAGCGGAGGGACAGGAAGATCCTACGAGCAGTACTTC. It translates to CASSGGTGRSYEQYF.

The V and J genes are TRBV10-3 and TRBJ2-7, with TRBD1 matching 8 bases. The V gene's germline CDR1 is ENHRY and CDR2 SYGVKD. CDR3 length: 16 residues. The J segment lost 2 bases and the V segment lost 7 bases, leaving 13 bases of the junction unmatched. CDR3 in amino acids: CAINRGEGQGAYEQYF. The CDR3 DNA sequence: TGTGCCATCAACCGGGGCGAAGGACAGGGAGCCTACGAGCAGTACTTC.

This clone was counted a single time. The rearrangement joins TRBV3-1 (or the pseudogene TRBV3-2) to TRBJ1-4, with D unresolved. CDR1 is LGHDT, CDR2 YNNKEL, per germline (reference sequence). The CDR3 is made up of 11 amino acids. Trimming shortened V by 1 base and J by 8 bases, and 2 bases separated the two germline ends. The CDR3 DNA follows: TGTGCCAGCAGCCAAGTAGAAAAACTGTTTTTT. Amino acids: CASSQVEKLFF.

CDR3 coding DNA: TGTGCCAGCAGCCAAGATCAGGGCCAGGGGGCCCGGGGCACTGAAGCTTTCTTT. Translation: CASSQDQGQGARGTEAFF. The V gene is TRBV4-2, the J gene TRBJ1-1, with TRBD1 matching 8 bases. V was pared by 0 bases and J by 4 bases, with 13 bases of the junction left unmatched. This CDR3 comprises 18 residues. The germline CDR1 and CDR2 sequences are LGHNA and YNFKEQ.

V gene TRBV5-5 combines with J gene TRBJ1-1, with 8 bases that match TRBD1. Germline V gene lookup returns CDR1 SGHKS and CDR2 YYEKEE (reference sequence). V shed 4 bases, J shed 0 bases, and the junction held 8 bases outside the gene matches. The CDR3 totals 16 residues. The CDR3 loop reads CASSPGQGAVNTEAFF. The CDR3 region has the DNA TGTGCCAGCAGCCCAGGCCAGGGGGCTGTGAACACTGAAGCTTTCTTT.

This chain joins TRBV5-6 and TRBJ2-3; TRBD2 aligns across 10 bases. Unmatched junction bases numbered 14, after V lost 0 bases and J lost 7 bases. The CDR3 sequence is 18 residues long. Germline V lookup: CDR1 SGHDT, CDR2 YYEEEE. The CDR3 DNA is TGTGCCAGCAGCTTGGCCTCACAAGCCCAGCGGGAGGGGAATACGCAGTATTTT. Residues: CASSLASQAQREGNTQYF.

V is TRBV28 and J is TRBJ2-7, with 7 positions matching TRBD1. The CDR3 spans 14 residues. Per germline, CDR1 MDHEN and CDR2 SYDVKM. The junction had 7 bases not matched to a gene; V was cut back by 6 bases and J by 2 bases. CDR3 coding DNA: TGTGCCAGCAGGGCACAGGGGTCGACCTACGAGCAGTACTTC. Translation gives CASRAQGSTYEQYF.

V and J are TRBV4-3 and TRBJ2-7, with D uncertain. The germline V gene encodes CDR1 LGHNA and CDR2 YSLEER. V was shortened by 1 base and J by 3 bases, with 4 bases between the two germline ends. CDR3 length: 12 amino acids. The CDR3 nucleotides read TGCGCCAGCAGCCAAGCCATCTACGAGCAGTACTTC. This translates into CASSQAIYEQYF.

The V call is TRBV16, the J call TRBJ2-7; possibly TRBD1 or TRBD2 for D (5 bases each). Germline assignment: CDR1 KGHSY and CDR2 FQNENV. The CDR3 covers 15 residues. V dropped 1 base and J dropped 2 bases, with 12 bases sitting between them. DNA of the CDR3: TGTGCCAGCAGCCAATTCGGGACGGGTACCTACGAGCAGTACTTC. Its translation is CASSQFGTGTYEQYF.

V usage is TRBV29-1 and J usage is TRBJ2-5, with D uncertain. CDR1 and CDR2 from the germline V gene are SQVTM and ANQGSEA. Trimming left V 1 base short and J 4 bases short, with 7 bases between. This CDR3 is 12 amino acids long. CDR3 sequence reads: CSVEGSRETQYF. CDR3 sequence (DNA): TGCAGCGTTGAAGGTTCGAGAGAGACCCAGTACTTC.

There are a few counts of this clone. In DNA, the CDR3 is TGTGCCAGCATCCCGGACAGGGGATGGTGGTACGAGCAGTACTTC. This sequence encodes CASIPDRGWWYEQYF. The rearrangement uses TRBV6-2 or TRBV6-3 and TRBJ2-7; TRBD1 aligns across 9 bases. The CDR3 loop spans 15 amino acids. The V and J ends lost 7 bases and 4 bases, in that order; junction bases with no gene match: 11. Germline CDR1 reads MNHEY; CDR2 reads SVGEGT.

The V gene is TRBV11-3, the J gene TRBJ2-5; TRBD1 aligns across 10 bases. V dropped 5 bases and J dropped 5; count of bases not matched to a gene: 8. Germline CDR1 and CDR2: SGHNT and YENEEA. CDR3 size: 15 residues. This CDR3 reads CASSHPTGGAETQYF. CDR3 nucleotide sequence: TGTGCCAGCAGCCACCCGACAGGGGGCGCCGAGACCCAGTACTTC.

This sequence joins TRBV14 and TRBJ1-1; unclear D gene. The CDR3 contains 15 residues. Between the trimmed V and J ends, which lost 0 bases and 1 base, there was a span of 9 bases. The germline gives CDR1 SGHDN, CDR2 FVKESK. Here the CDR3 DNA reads TGTGCCAGCAGCCAAGATGGGGTGTGGAACACTGAAGCTTTCTTT. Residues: CASSQDGVWNTEAFF.

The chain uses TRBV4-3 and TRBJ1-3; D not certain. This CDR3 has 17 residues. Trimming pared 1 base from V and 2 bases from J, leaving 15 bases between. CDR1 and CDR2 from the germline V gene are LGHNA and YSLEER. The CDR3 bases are TGCGCCAGCAGCCAAGCTTTAATGTCAGGTCCTGGAAACACCATATATTTT. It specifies CASSQALMSGPGNTIYF.

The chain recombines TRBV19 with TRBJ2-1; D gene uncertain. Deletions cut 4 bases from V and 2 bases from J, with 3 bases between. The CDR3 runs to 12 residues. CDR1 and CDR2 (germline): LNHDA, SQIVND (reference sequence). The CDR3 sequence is CASSNPYNEQFF. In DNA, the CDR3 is TGTGCCAGTAGTAACCCCTACAATGAGCAGTTCTTC.